These 17 T cell receptor beta chains came from one sample sequenced in a study of Graves' ophthalmopathy and Graves' hyperthyroidism. The study amplified TCR beta CDR3 regions using RNA transcripts. HTBI primers were used in a first-round RT-PCR, which preceded a second-round multiplex PCR. TCRdb ran MiXCR on the multiplex PCR reads and lists one entry per CDR3 protein. Counted here are 24,000 or so distinct CDR3 sequences, 48% occurring once; the ten biggest clones make up about 5.9%. Sequenced sample: peripheral blood. The source is an adult woman with stable Graves' hyperthyroidism.

By share of the sample, this clonotype is medium-sized. The chain uses TRBV29-1 and TRBJ1-2, with 8 nucleotides matching TRBD1. The CDR3 loop spans 14 amino acids. The ends lost 6 bases at V and 1 base at J; junction bases unmatched: 7. Germline V gene lookup returns CDR1 SQVTM and CDR2 ANQGSEA. DNA of the CDR3: TGCAGCGTCGATAACGACAGGGGTAACTATGGCTACACCTTC. It encodes CSVDNDRGNYGYTF.

This clonotype is medium-sized (0.01 to 0.1%) by share. The V call is TRBV5-8, the J call TRBJ2-7; D gene ambiguous. Germline CDR1 and CDR2: SGHTS and YDEGEE. The CDR3 is 12 amino acids. Trimming left V 3 bases short and J 3 bases short, with 7 bases between. For the CDR3, the DNA is TGTGCCAGCAGCTCCACTTACTACGAGCAGTACTTC. Protein sequence: CASSSTYYEQYF. The full variable domain, in which reference TRBV5-8 and TRBJ2-7 provide the parts outside the CDR3, is EAGVTQSPTHLIKTRGQQATLRCSPISGHTSVYWYQQALGLGLQFLLWYDEGEERNRGNFPPRFSGRQFPNYSSELNVNALELEDSALYLCASSSTYYEQYFGPGTRLTVT.

This clonotype has a count of ten or more. The V and J genes are TRBV30 and TRBJ1-6; D is uncertain. V lost 5 bases and J lost 1, with 15 bases in between. Germline assignment: CDR1 GTSNPN and CDR2 SVGIG (reference sequence). This CDR3 comprises 16 residues. The CDR3 DNA reads as TGTGCCTGGGATAAGGGTTTAAGTTCCTATAATTCACCCCTCCACTTT. Translating it yields CAWDKGLSSYNSPLHF.

This clonotype was detected ten times or more. The rearrangement links TRBV28 to TRBJ2-7; the match to TRBD1 covers 10 bases. This CDR3 comprises 14 residues. Losses at the gene ends were 8 bases for V and 5 bases for J; bases not matched to a gene: 9. CDR1 is MDHEN and CDR2 is SYDVKM in the germline V gene. DNA of the CDR3: TGTGCCAGCTCGGCCGGGACAGGGGAGGACGAGCAGTACTTC. Translation: CASSAGTGEDEQYF.

V is TRBV9 and J is TRBJ2-3; 8 positions agree with TRBD2. This CDR3 contains 15 residues. Germline loops: CDR1 SGDLS, CDR2 YYNGEE. After removal of 3 bases from V and 6 bases from J, the junction contained 9 bases not matched to a gene. CDR3 protein: CASSAGVRLADTQYF. The CDR3 coding sequence is TGTGCCAGCAGCGCGGGCGTGCGACTAGCGGATACGCAGTATTTT.

This clonotype is termed medium-sized. This chain joins TRBV7-2 and TRBJ2-3; 8 bases line up with TRBD2. This CDR3 has 12 amino acids. CDR1 and CDR2 from the germline V gene are SGHTA and FQGNSA. The CDR3 coding sequence is TGTGCTACTAGCGGTGACACAGATACGCAGTATTTT. Amino acids: CATSGDTDTQYF.

The rearrangement links TRBV25-1 to TRBJ2-1, with TRBD2 matching 7 bases. The CDR3 covers 12 residues. V shed 9 bases and J 8 bases; nucleotides not matched to a gene: 7. CDR1 is MGHDK and CDR2 is SYGVNS in the germline V gene. The CDR3 DNA reads as TGTGCCAGTGGCATAGCGGGCCATGAGCAGTTCTTC. It is translated as CASGIAGHEQFF.

The V gene is TRBV5-1, the J gene TRBJ2-7; 9 bases line up with TRBD1. Germline V gene data show CDR1 as SGHRS and CDR2 as YFSETQ. The CDR3 loop spans 16 amino acids. Trimming took 3 bases from V and 2 from J; bases not matched to a gene: 9. Here the CDR3 reads CASSSGWTGATYEQYF. Here the CDR3 DNA reads TGCGCCAGCAGCTCAGGTTGGACAGGGGCAACCTACGAGCAGTACTTC.

The V gene is TRBV20-1, the J gene TRBJ1-1; D unresolved. This CDR3 is 11 amino acids long. Trimming removed 3 bases at V and 4 bases at J, with 6 bases between. CDR1 and CDR2 (germline): DFQATT, SNEGSKA (reference sequence). The CDR3 nucleotides are TGCAGTGCTAGTGAGGGCACTGAAGCTTTCTTT. Translating it yields CSASEGTEAFF.

This clonotype showed up just a few times. The chain is built from TRBV25-1 and TRBJ1-4; 7 nucleotides agree with TRBD1. Germline CDR1 and CDR2: MGHDK and SYGVNS. CDR3 length: 17 residues. The trim removed 1 base at V and 3 bases at J, leaving 8 bases unmatched. The CDR3 reads CASSEWDSLASNEKLFF. Here the CDR3 DNA reads TGTGCCAGCAGTGAATGGGACAGCCTAGCGTCTAATGAAAAACTGTTTTTT.

This clonotype was counted at least ten times. The chain carries TRBV11-3 and TRBJ2-1; D gene unclear. Germline-derived CDR1 and CDR2 are SGHNT and YENEEA. The V end was cut by 5 bases, the J end by 4 bases, with 9 bases between. This CDR3 contains 13 residues. The CDR3, as DNA: TGTGCCAGCAGCGAAAGTCTTTACAATGAGCAGTTCTTC. Translation gives CASSESLYNEQFF.

Turning to this clonotype: Likely a read error: the CDR3 ends without its conserved phenylalanine or tryptophan. The chain is built from TRBV19 and TRBJ2-2; D is tentatively TRBD1 or TRBD2 (6 bases each). The CDR3 sequence is 16 residues long. Germline V gene lookup returns CDR1 LNHDA and CDR2 SQIVND (reference sequence). The CDR3 loop is CAIPFWRRGMPGGLFL. In DNA form, the CDR3 reads TGCGCCATCCCGTTCTGGAGGAGGGGGATGCCCGGGGGGCTGTTTCTT.

The chain recombines TRBV9 with TRBJ2-7, with TRBD2 matching 7 bases. This CDR3 is 17 amino acids long. Germline CDR1 is SGDLS and CDR2 is YYNGEE. V gave up 0 bases and J gave up 7 bases; unmatched junction bases: 16. CDR3 loop: CASSVGLGEGLTREQYF. The CDR3 DNA reads TGTGCCAGCAGCGTAGGATTGGGGGAGGGGCTTACGAGGGAGCAGTACTTC.

In its sample, this clonotype was seen many times. The rearrangement joins TRBV9 to TRBJ2-1, with a tentative D call TRBD1 (5 bases). V lost 3 bases, J lost 0 bases, and 10 bases lay in between. Germline CDR1 SGDLS, CDR2 YYNGEE. CDR3 length equals 15 residues. The CDR3 region is CASSARVSSYNEQFF. The CDR3 bases are TGTGCCAGCAGCGCCAGGGTAAGCTCCTACAATGAGCAGTTCTTC.

The CDR3 spells CASAENGATQYF. CDR3 sequence (DNA): TGCGCCAGCGCCGAAAACGGGGCCACGCAGTATTTT. This chain connects TRBV5-1 to TRBJ2-3; D could derive from TRBD1 or TRBD2 (5 bases each). The CDR3 totals 12 residues. Trimming took off 7 bases at V and 9 bases at J, with 15 bases between the two ends. Per germline, CDR1 SGHRS and CDR2 YFSETQ.

This clonotype appeared many times. The chain couples TRBV19 to TRBJ1-1, with D unresolved. CDR3 length equals 15 residues. Germline CDR1 LNHDA, CDR2 SQIVND (reference sequence). Trimming took 2 bases from V and 7 from J, leaving 17 bases between them. The CDR3 sequence is CASSIRALNPHEAFF. The DNA for the CDR3 is TGTGCCAGTAGTATACGGGCCCTTAACCCTCATGAAGCTTTCTTT.

This clonotype was observed once. The V gene is TRBV9, the J gene TRBJ2-2; D is ambiguous. Trimming took off 0 bases at V and 7 bases at J, with 7 bases between the two ends. CDR3 length equals 13 residues. Germline V gene lookup returns CDR1 SGDLS and CDR2 YYNGEE. CDR3 residues: CASSVGSSGELFF. CDR3 bases: TGTGCCAGCAGCGTAGGTAGTAGCGGGGAGCTGTTTTTT.